The 7 T cell receptor beta chains reported below all come from one sample, sequenced in a study of OX40 agonist ivuxolimab in advanced cancers. Profiled with immunoSEQ multiplex PCR; TCRdb holds only in-frame clones, not every one. Of just under 85,000 clones listed, about 81% were seen once; the top ten hold around 6.6%. Sequenced material: CD4+ or CD8+ T cells sorted from blood, taken in a trial of the OX40 agonist ivuxolimab. These receptor sequences come from an adult with an advanced solid tumor such as melanoma, head and neck, liver or kidney cancer.

This clone was observed a few times. The rearrangement uses TRBV14 and TRBJ1-4; D gene ambiguous. This CDR3 has 13 residues. Trimming stripped 3 bases from V and 2 bases from J, with 4 bases between. The germline V gene has CDR1 SGHDN and CDR2 FVKESK. The CDR3 is CASSQVTNEKLFF. The CDR3 coding sequence is TGTGCCAGCAGCCAGGTGACTAATGAAAAACTGTTTTTT.

The V and J genes are TRBV19 and TRBJ2-3; 9 nucleotides line up with TRBD1. The germline V gene has CDR1 LNHDA and CDR2 SQIVND (reference sequence). This CDR3 region has 13 residues. Trimming removed 6 bases from V and 13 bases from J; junction bases left unmatched: 11. The CDR3 loop is CASRSGQGGAKYF. The DNA of the CDR3 is TGTGCCAGTAGGTCGGGACAGGGTGGGGCAAAGTATTTT.

This clone was counted once. The chain combines TRBV10-2 with TRBJ1-1; no clear D. The CDR3 has 13 residues. Germline-derived CDR1 and CDR2 are WSHSY and SAAADI. The ends were cut back, 4 bases at V and 7 bases at J, with 13 bases in the middle. Here the CDR3 reads CASSGALGFEAFF. The CDR3 nucleotides read TGCGCCAGCAGTGGGGCACTTGGGTTTGAAGCTTTCTTT.

By sample fraction, this clone is medium-sized. The V call is TRBV11-2, the J call TRBJ2-7; 11 bases match TRBD1. The germline V gene encodes CDR1 SGHAT and CDR2 FQNNGV. The CDR3 consists of 15 residues. Trimming took 4 bases from V and 3 from J; bases not matched to a gene: 5. The DNA for the CDR3 is TGTGCCAGCAGCTCCCCCGGGACAGGGGGCTACGAGCAGTACTTC. This sequence encodes CASSSPGTGGYEQYF.

The J gene is TRBJ1-4, the V gene TRBV4-3, with D uncertain. CDR3 length equals 15 residues. Looked up from germline, CDR1 is LGHNA and CDR2 is YSLEER. V lost 1 base, J lost 6 bases, and 12 bases lay in between. As DNA, the CDR3 is TGCGCCAGCAGCCAAGGAACACAAGGTTATGAAAAACTGTTTTTT. It encodes CASSQGTQGYEKLFF.

This clone was observed a single time. One junction end disagrees with the germline gene, perhaps due to a read error. This sample also contains other DNA sequences that code for the same CDR3. The chain has TRBV4-3 and TRBJ2-1; the D is unclear. The germline CDR1 and CDR2 sequences are LGHNA and YSLEER. The CDR3 extends over 15 amino acids. CDR3 residues: CASSQESGKSNEQFF. In DNA, the CDR3 is TGCGCCAGCAGTCAAGAATCCGGAAAATCCAATGAGCAGTTCTTC.

This chain joins TRBV25-1 and TRBJ1-5, with D unresolved. V lost 3 bases to trimming and J lost 7 bases, with 7 bases between them. The CDR3 extends over 12 amino acids. Germline CDR1 reads MGHDK; CDR2 reads SYGVNS. CDR3 protein: CASSDIKQPQHF. The CDR3 DNA reads as TGTGCCAGCAGTGATATTAAGCAGCCCCAGCATTTT. The whole variable domain, filled in from reference TRBV25-1 and TRBJ1-5, reads EADIYQTPRYLVIGTGKKITLECSQTMGHDKMYWYQQDPGMELHLIHYSYGVNSTEKGDLSSESTVSRIRTEHFPLTLESARPSHTSQYLCASSDIKQPQHFGDGTRLSIL.